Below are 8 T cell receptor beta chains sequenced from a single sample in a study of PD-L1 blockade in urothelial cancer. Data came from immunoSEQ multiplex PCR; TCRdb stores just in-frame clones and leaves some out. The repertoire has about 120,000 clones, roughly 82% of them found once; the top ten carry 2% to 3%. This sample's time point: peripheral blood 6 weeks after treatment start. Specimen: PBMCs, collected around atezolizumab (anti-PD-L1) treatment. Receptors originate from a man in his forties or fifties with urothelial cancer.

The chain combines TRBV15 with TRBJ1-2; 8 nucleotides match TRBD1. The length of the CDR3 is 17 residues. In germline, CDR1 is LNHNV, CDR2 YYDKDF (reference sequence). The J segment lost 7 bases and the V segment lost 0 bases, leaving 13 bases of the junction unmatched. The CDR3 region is CATSRDIARTGKAGYTF. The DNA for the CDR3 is TGTGCCACCAGCAGAGATATTGCGAGGACAGGGAAGGCTGGCTACACCTTC.

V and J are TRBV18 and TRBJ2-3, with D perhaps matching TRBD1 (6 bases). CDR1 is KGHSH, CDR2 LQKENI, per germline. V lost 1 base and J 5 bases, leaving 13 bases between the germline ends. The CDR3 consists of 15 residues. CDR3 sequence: CASSPQISRGDTQYF. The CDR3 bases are TGTGCCAGCTCACCACAGATTAGCAGGGGAGATACGCAGTATTTT.

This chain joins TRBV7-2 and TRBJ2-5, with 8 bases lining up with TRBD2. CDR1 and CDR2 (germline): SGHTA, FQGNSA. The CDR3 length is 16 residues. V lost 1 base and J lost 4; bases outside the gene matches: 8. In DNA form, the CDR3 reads TGTGCCAGCAGCTTAGATCGGGCGGGAGGTTTAGAGACCCAGTACTTC. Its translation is CASSLDRAGGLETQYF.

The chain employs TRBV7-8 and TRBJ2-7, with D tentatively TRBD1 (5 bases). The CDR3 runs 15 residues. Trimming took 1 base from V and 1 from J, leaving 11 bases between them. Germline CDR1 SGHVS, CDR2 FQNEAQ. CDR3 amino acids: CASSLVRGWSYEQYF. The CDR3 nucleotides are TGTGCCAGCAGCTTAGTAAGGGGATGGTCCTACGAGCAGTACTTC.

In DNA form, the CDR3 reads TGTGCCAGCAGCTTCCGGGACATCGCCCAAGAGACCCAGTACTTC. As protein: CASSFRDIAQETQYF. The chain joins TRBV11-2 to TRBJ2-5, with a possible D match to TRBD1 (6 bases). The germline gives CDR1 SGHAT, CDR2 FQNNGV. V was pared by 3 bases and J by 1 base, with 12 bases between. The CDR3 runs to 15 residues.

The CDR3 nucleotides are TGTGCCAGCAGTTTGTCAGGGTGGGAGACCCAGTACTTC. This translates into CASSLSGWETQYF. The J gene is TRBJ2-5, the V gene TRBV27, with a weak D call TRBD1 (5 bases). V was shortened by 3 bases and J by 5 bases, with 10 bases between the two germline ends. CDR3 size: 13 residues. Germline-derived CDR1 and CDR2 are MNHEY and SMNVEV (reference sequence).

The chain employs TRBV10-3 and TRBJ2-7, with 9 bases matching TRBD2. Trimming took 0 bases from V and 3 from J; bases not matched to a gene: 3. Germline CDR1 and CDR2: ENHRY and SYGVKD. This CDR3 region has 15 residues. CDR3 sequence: CAISESSGGHYEQYF. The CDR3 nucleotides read TGTGCCATCAGTGAGTCTAGCGGGGGCCACTACGAGCAGTACTTC.

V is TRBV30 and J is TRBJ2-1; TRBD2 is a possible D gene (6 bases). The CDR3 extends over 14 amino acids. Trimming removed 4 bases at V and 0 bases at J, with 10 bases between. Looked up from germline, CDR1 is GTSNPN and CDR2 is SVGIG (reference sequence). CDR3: CAWTRGSSYNEQFF. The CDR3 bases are TGTGCCTGGACGCGGGGTAGCTCCTACAATGAGCAGTTCTTC.